These 21 T cell receptor beta chains originate from one sample sequenced in a study of PD-1 blockade in classical Hodgkin lymphoma (TCRdb year 2020). This specimen's time point label, per the study, means: cycle 1 day 1 (C1D1), immediately before nivolumab initiation. All trial patients had relapsed after autologous stem cell transplantation, with cohorts A, B and C differing in prior brentuximab vedotin exposure. CD4+ T cells were purified from thawed PBMCs by magnetic negative selection with a Miltenyi CD4+ T cell isolation kit. Libraries came from the immunoSEQ multiplex PCR assay. Drawn from immuneACCESS, this table holds only the in-frame rearrangements with V and J called that TCRdb kept. Clones are partly lost; checked studies trace under half to an unresolved V gene and leave the rest unexplained. Counted in this sample were 25,000 or so clones; about three quarters of them appeared once. The top ten constitute around 2.4% of the sample.

Sequences were derived from CD4+ T cells from blood, sampled at baseline. These receptors came from a human donor with classical Hodgkin lymphoma.

DNA of the CDR3: TGTGCCAGCAGCTGGACAGGGGGTCCCTACGAGCAGTACTTC. It is translated as CASSWTGGPYEQYF. The chain has TRBV11-2 and TRBJ2-7, with 10 positions matching TRBD1. Germline CDR1 SGHAT, CDR2 FQNNGV. With V trimmed by 4 bases and J by 2 bases, 2 bases remained unmatched. The CDR3 spans 14 residues.

This clone was observed a handful of times. V gene TRBV5-1 combines with J gene TRBJ2-7; possibly TRBD2 for D (6 bases). Trimming took 5 bases from V and 3 from J, leaving 15 bases between them. The CDR3 sequence is 14 residues long. The germline gives CDR1 SGHRS, CDR2 YFSETQ. CDR3 sequence reads: CASSLSGSDYEQYF. The CDR3 nucleotides are TGCGCCAGCAGTTTGAGCGGGTCGGACTACGAGCAGTACTTC.

The chain employs TRBV6-5 and TRBJ2-1; a possible D gene is TRBD2 (5 bases). The CDR3 has 15 residues. Germline V CDR1 and CDR2: MNHEY, SVGAGI. Trimming took 2 bases from V and 3 from J, leaving 11 bases between them. The CDR3 spells CASSYTGSYYNEQFF. For the CDR3, the DNA is TGTGCCAGCAGTTACACGGGGTCCTACTACAATGAGCAGTTCTTC.

The rearrangement joins TRBV19 to TRBJ1-6; the D gene is possibly TRBD1 (5 bases). The length of the CDR3 is 16 residues. V lost 8 bases, J lost 1 base, and 15 bases lay in between. Germline values: CDR1 LNHDA, CDR2 SQIVND (reference sequence). The CDR3: CASRDLLRSYNSPLHF. CDR3 in DNA: TGTGCCAGTCGGGACCTCCTGAGGTCCTATAATTCACCCCTCCACTTT.

The rearrangement links TRBV11-3 to TRBJ2-7; no reliable D call. The CDR3 runs to 13 residues. The V gene's germline CDR1 is SGHNT and CDR2 YENEEA. Trimming removed 1 base from V and 3 bases from J, with 7 bases in between. The chain's CDR3 is CASSLGAGYEQYF. DNA of the CDR3: TGTGCCAGCAGCTTAGGCGCAGGCTACGAGCAGTACTTC.

The chain employs TRBV28 and TRBJ2-3; D may be TRBD2 (5 bases). With 2 bases removed from V and 4 bases from J, the gap between germline ends came to 13 bases. The V gene's germline CDR1 is MDHEN and CDR2 SYDVKM. This CDR3 has 15 amino acids. CDR3 region: CASSLRGNDPDTQYF. In nucleotides, the CDR3 is TGTGCCAGCAGTTTAAGAGGGAATGATCCAGATACGCAGTATTTT.

This clone was observed once. V and J are TRBV6-1 and TRBJ1-1, with D possibly TRBD1 on 6 matching bases. V lost 4 bases and J lost 1, with 10 bases in between. The CDR3 spans 14 residues. Germline V lookup: CDR1 MNHNS, CDR2 SASEGT. The CDR3 region has the DNA TGTGCCAGCAGTGGACACAGGGCGAACACTGAAGCTTTCTTT. As protein: CASSGHRANTEAFF.

V and J are TRBV30 and TRBJ1-3; D uncertain. This CDR3 spans 16 amino acids. With 3 bases removed from V and 0 bases from J, the gap between germline ends came to 15 bases. CDR1 and CDR2 from the germline V gene are GTSNPN and SVGIG (reference sequence). The CDR3 spells CAWSVDIFFSGNTIYF. The CDR3 DNA follows: TGTGCCTGGAGCGTTGACATCTTTTTCTCTGGAAACACCATATATTTT.

In this sample, this clone turned up a few times. The chain links TRBV7-9 to TRBJ2-2; a weak D match, TRBD1 (6 bases). This CDR3 region has 14 residues. Looked up from germline, CDR1 is SEHNR and CDR2 is FQNEAQ (reference sequence). The ends were cut back, 3 bases at V and 9 bases at J, with 14 bases in the middle. CDR3 protein: CASSFQAGERELFF. DNA for the CDR3: TGTGCCAGCAGCTTTCAGGCAGGGGAAAGGGAGCTGTTTTTT.

The rearrangement uses TRBV11-3 and TRBJ2-5; no definite D call. The ends were cut back, 2 bases at V and 0 bases at J, with 10 bases in the middle. The CDR3 length is 15 residues. Germline CDR1 and CDR2: SGHNT and YENEEA. CDR3 loop: CASSLRATDQETQYF. CDR3 DNA sequence: TGTGCCAGCAGCTTAAGGGCGACGGACCAAGAGACCCAGTACTTC.

This clone was detected a few times. The chain uses TRBV27 and TRBJ1-2, with 8 bases lining up with TRBD1. CDR3 length equals 14 residues. CDR1 and CDR2 (germline): MNHEY, SMNVEV (reference sequence). The V and J ends lost 5 bases and 4 bases, in that order; junction bases with no gene match: 6. The CDR3 protein is CASSTQQGGYGYTF. CDR3 nucleotide sequence: TGTGCCAGCAGTACTCAACAGGGGGGCTATGGCTACACCTTC.

J is TRBJ2-7 and V is TRBV5-5; 9 bases match TRBD2. The germline gives CDR1 SGHKS, CDR2 YYEKEE (reference sequence). The CDR3 totals 14 residues. V lost 7 bases, J lost 6 bases, and 11 bases stayed unmatched. The CDR3 nucleotides read TGTGCCAGCTCCCTGCGGCGGGGGGGCGGCGAGCAGTACTTC. This gives the protein CASSLRRGGGEQYF.

This rearrangement joins TRBV19 to TRBJ1-3; unclear D gene. Looked up from germline, CDR1 is LNHDA and CDR2 is SQIVND (reference sequence). Trimming removed 2 bases at V and 2 bases at J, with 7 bases between. The CDR3 totals 14 residues. The CDR3 here is CASSIPGAGNTIYF. CDR3 nucleotides: TGTGCCAGTAGTATACCGGGAGCTGGAAACACCATATATTTT.

The genes are TRBV6-6 and TRBJ2-2; 8 bases fit TRBD1. With V trimmed by 8 bases and J by 7 bases, 6 bases remained unmatched. From germline, CDR1 is MNHNY and CDR2 SVGAGI (reference sequence). The CDR3 sequence is 13 residues long. Here the CDR3 reads CASETGAIGELFF. In DNA form, the CDR3 reads TGTGCCAGCGAGACAGGGGCGATCGGGGAGCTGTTTTTT.

The rearrangement joins TRBV29-1 to TRBJ1-1, with a possible D match to TRBD1 (5 bases). Between the trimmed V and J ends, which lost 6 bases and 4 bases, there was a span of 15 bases. CDR1 and CDR2 from the germline V gene are SQVTM and ANQGSEA. The CDR3 runs 13 residues. CDR3 bases: TGCAGCGTCGCGACAACCCAGGGCACTGAAGCTTTCTTT. It codes for CSVATTQGTEAFF. The full variable domain, in which reference TRBV29-1 and TRBJ1-1 provide the parts outside the CDR3, is SAVISQKPSRDICQRGTSLTIQCQVDSQVTMMFWYRQQPGQSLTLIATANQGSEATYESGFVIDKFPISRPNLTFSTLTVSNMSPEDSSIYLCSVATTQGTEAFFGQGTRLTVV.

The V call is TRBV7-8, the J call TRBJ2-3; 10 nucleotides agree with TRBD1. This CDR3 is 16 amino acids long. V was pared by 5 bases and J by 8 bases, with 13 bases of the junction left unmatched. Germline V gene lookup returns CDR1 SGHVS and CDR2 FQNEAQ. The CDR3 is CASSIRTGGLGGTQYF. DNA of the CDR3: TGTGCCAGCAGCATCAGGACAGGGGGATTAGGAGGTACGCAGTATTTT.

This chain uses TRBV18 with TRBJ1-4, with a tentative D call TRBD1 (6 bases). The CDR3 runs to 15 residues. Trimming removed 1 base at V and 7 bases at J, with 13 bases between. Germline assignment: CDR1 KGHSH and CDR2 LQKENI. DNA of the CDR3: TGTGCCAGCTCACCACGTGAGGGGGGCGGTGAAAAACTGTTTTTT. Protein product: CASSPREGGGEKLFF.

CDR3 loop: CASSEGARRGAREKLFF. In DNA, the CDR3 is TGTGCCAGCAGTGAAGGGGCCCGCAGGGGCGCGAGGGAAAAACTGTTTTTT. This chain joins TRBV6-1 and TRBJ1-4; D may be TRBD1 (6 bases). V lost 1 base and J lost 8, with 20 bases in between. In germline, CDR1 is MNHNS, CDR2 SASEGT. This CDR3 is built from 17 residues.

The chain's CDR3 is CASSLTGTNYGYTF. The CDR3 DNA sequence: TGTGCCAGCAGTCTTACAGGCACTAACTATGGCTACACCTTC. The chain couples TRBV6-5 to TRBJ1-2; D might be TRBD1 (5 bases). Germline loops: CDR1 MNHEY, CDR2 SVGAGI. V dropped 5 bases and J dropped 0 bases, with 10 bases sitting between them. This CDR3 is 14 amino acids long.

The rearrangement links TRBV7-2 to TRBJ1-1, with TRBD1 identical over 12 bases. The V gene's germline CDR1 is SGHTA and CDR2 FQGNSA. V shed 6 bases, J shed 8 bases, and the junction held 7 bases outside the gene matches. The CDR3 has 14 amino acids. The CDR3 here is CASRAGTGGGEAFF. The CDR3 DNA follows: TGTGCCAGCAGGGCCGGGACAGGGGGCGGGGAAGCTTTCTTT.

This clone has only a few counts. The genes are TRBV18 and TRBJ1-2; 10 bases agree with TRBD1. Germline values: CDR1 KGHSH, CDR2 LQKENI. CDR3 length: 17 residues. Germline trimming cut 2 bases from V and 1 base from J; bases unmatched to any gene: 7. The CDR3 sequence: CASSPFGTGELNYGYTF. In DNA, the CDR3 is TGTGCCAGCTCACCATTCGGGACAGGGGAACTTAACTATGGCTACACCTTC.